This record covers a single T cell receptor beta chain. Its antigen is undetermined. V lost 7 bases, J lost 7 bases, and 17 bases lay in between. The V gene's germline CDR1 is KGHDR and CDR2 SFDVKD. The CDR3 has 14 amino acids. TCRdb fed the RT-PCR reads into MiXCR, producing one record per CDR3 protein. The table lists 650,000 to 800,000 distinct CDR3 sequences, 18% of them singletons. The data belong to a study of response to subunit inactivated influenza vaccine. Study-wide findings and caveats: With each seasonal influenza vaccination, the authors suggested, few new T cells are recruited.

Sequencing was performed on PBMCs from blood, taken approximately 5 days after vaccination. The clonotype originates from a man aged 45-60 years who received an inactivated influenza vaccine. The chain recombines TRBV24-1 with TRBJ2-3; D is possibly TRBD1 or TRBD2 (5 bases each). The CDR3 spells CATRGPLDGNTQYF. The DNA of the CDR3 is TGTGCCACCAGGGGACCACTAGATGGAAATACGCAGTATTTT.